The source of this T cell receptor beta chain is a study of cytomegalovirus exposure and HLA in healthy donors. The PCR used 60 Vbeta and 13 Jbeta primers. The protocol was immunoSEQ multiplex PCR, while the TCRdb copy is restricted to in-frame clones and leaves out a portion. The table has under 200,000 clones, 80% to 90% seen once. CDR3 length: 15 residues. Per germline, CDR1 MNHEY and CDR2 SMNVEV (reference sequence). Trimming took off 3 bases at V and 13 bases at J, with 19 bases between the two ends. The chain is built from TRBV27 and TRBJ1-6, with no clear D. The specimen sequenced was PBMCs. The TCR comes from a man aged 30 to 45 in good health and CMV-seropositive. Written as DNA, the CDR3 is TGTGCCAGCAGTTTGGCGGCTATACTTTCGAGGCCCCTCCACTTT. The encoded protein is CASSLAAILSRPLHF.